This passage covers 11 T cell receptor beta chains from one sample sequenced in a study of regulatory T cells in long-lasting Graves disease. CDR3 regions were amplified by Arm-PCR using iRepertoire HTBI primers to build TCR beta libraries. TCRdb reprocessed the multiplex PCR reads with MiXCR, giving one entry per CDR3 protein. The repertoire includes about 320,000 distinct CDR3 sequences, over 15% of them detected once, and approximately 35% sits in the top ten. Documented time point: newly diagnosed GD, antithyroid drugs for less than 3 months. Generation of the TCR library employed RNA extracted from PBMCs. The material was peripheral blood mononuclear cells (PBMCs), obtained at new diagnosis, from a patient treated with antithyroid drugs. These TCRs come from a female donor with Graves disease.

The table lists this clonotype with many counts. The chain has TRBV28 and TRBJ2-7; no clear D gene. Trimming took off 3 bases at V and 2 bases at J, with 8 bases between the two ends. Germline lookup yields CDR1 MDHEN and CDR2 SYDVKM. CDR3 size: 13 residues. The CDR3 loop reads CASSFGQTYEQYF. The CDR3 coding sequence is TGTGCCAGCAGTTTTGGGCAAACCTACGAGCAGTACTTC.

This clonotype was seen ten or more times. The rearrangement joins TRBV11-3 to TRBJ2-7, with 7 bases aligning to TRBD1. V was pared by 5 bases and J by 3 bases, with 4 bases of the junction left unmatched. The CDR3 runs 13 residues. Germline V gene data show CDR1 as SGHNT and CDR2 as YENEEA. CDR3 in amino acids: CASSDRTGYEQYF. DNA for the CDR3: TGTGCCAGCAGCGACAGGACAGGCTACGAGCAGTACTTC.

This clonotype has only a few counts. The J gene is TRBJ2-3, the V gene TRBV4-2; TRBD2 aligns across 10 bases. J lost 4 bases, V lost 0 bases, and 7 bases had no gene match. The CDR3 sequence is 17 residues long. Germline V CDR1 and CDR2: LGHNA, YNFKEQ. The CDR3: CASSQDWQAGGADTQYF. CDR3 nucleotides: TGTGCCAGCAGCCAAGATTGGCAAGCGGGAGGGGCAGATACGCAGTATTTT.

This clonotype was found a few times. This sequence is one base from a far larger clone and is likely a read error. CDR3 residues: CASGLGGDSNQPQHF. The CDR3 DNA reads as TGTGCCAGCGGCTTAGGAGGAGATAGCAATCAGCCCCAGCATTTT. The chain joins TRBV7-2 to TRBJ1-5; D not resolved. Looked up from germline, CDR1 is SGHTA and CDR2 is FQGNSA. This CDR3 comprises 15 residues.

CDR3 DNA: TGTGCCAGCAGTTTAGTGGGGGTTGGGCAGTTCTTC. This translates into CASSLVGVGQFF. The chain recombines TRBV12-3 or TRBV12-4 with TRBJ2-1, with D perhaps matching TRBD1 or TRBD2 (5 bases each). The CDR3 length is 12 residues. With 1 base removed from V and 12 bases from J, the gap between germline ends came to 10 bases.

This clonotype has only a few counts. CDR3 region: CASSLAPASTEAFF. CDR3 DNA: TGCGCCAGCAGCTTGGCCCCTGCGAGCACTGAAGCTTTCTTT. The J gene is TRBJ1-1, the V gene TRBV5-1; D is ambiguous. The germline V and J ends were trimmed by 0 bases and 4 bases, with 10 bases remaining between them. CDR1 and CDR2 from the germline V gene are SGHRS and YFSETQ. CDR3 length equals 14 residues.

This clonotype was seen at least ten times. This chain connects TRBV27 to TRBJ1-2, with TRBD1 identical over 7 bases. The V segment lost 5 bases and the J segment 8 bases; nucleotides outside the gene matches: 17. Germline values: CDR1 MNHEY, CDR2 SMNVEV (reference sequence). CDR3 size: 16 residues. CDR3 residues: CASSRMGQWEVEGYTF. CDR3 nucleotides: TGTGCCAGCAGTAGGATGGGACAGTGGGAAGTGGAGGGCTACACCTTC.

This clonotype appeared a few times. A much larger clone differs by one base, so this may be a read error. The chain combines TRBV30 with TRBJ1-1, with TRBD1 as a possible D gene (6 bases). CDR3 length: 14 amino acids. Germline loops: CDR1 GTSNPN, CDR2 SVGIG (reference sequence). As DNA, the CDR3 is TGTGCCTGGGGGACACCAAAGCGGAACACTGAAGCTCTCTTT. This encodes CAWGTPKRNTEALF.

The chain links TRBV7-9 to TRBJ1-2; 8 bases line up with TRBD1. CDR1 is SEHNR and CDR2 is FQNEAQ in the germline V gene (reference sequence). This CDR3 has 13 residues. With V trimmed by 5 bases and J by 6 bases, 5 bases remained unmatched. The CDR3: CASSLRGQDGYTF. The CDR3 coding sequence is TGTGCCAGCAGCCTCAGGGGGCAGGATGGCTACACCTTC.

In its sample, this clonotype was seen many times. This chain uses TRBV12-3 or TRBV12-4 with TRBJ1-3; D is unresolved. Trimming shortened V by 5 bases and J by 7 bases, and 6 bases separated the two germline ends. The CDR3 is 11 amino acids. Written as DNA, the CDR3 is TGTGCCAGCAGTCGAGGGAACACCATATATTTT. Amino acids: CASSRGNTIYF.

The V gene is TRBV18, the J gene TRBJ2-3; 9 bases line up with TRBD1. The CDR3 covers 19 residues. Germline V gene lookup returns CDR1 KGHSH and CDR2 LQKENI. J lost 4 bases, V lost 0 bases, and 14 bases had no gene match. The CDR3 DNA sequence: TGTGCCAGCTCACCACCCTTGAGCGGCCGGGACAGGGCTTCAGATACGCAGTATTTT. Its protein is CASSPPLSGRDRASDTQYF.